The 25 T cell receptor beta chains reported below all come from one sample, sequenced in a study of cytomegalovirus exposure and HLA in healthy donors. The study ran its PCR with 60 Vbeta and 13 Jbeta primers. Some clones are missing from TCRdb's copy, which holds only in-frame ones; the method was immunoSEQ multiplex PCR. The data contain fewer than 200,000 clones, about 75% of them singletons. Sequencing was done on a sample of PBMCs. The receptors originated from a woman aged 45-60 years in good health and CMV-seropositive.

This rearrangement joins TRBV6-1 to TRBJ1-2; weak D call: TRBD1 (5 bases). V gave up 4 bases and J gave up 7 bases, with 19 bases separating them. The germline CDR1 and CDR2 sequences are MNHNS and SASEGT. The CDR3 totals 15 residues. The CDR3 DNA sequence: TGTGCCAGCAGTGGCGCGAATTTGCGGACAACTGGCTACACCTTC. Its protein is CASSGANLRTTGYTF.

The sample holds a few counts of this clone. J is TRBJ2-2 and V is TRBV5-6; D may be TRBD1 (6 bases). CDR1 is SGHDT and CDR2 is YYEEEE in the germline V gene. The CDR3 contains 17 residues. Trimming removed 6 bases from V and 7 bases from J, with 25 bases in between. As DNA, the CDR3 is TGTGCCAGCAACCCGGGGCAGGGGATCCTAGGTGACGGGGAGCTGTTTTTT. Protein: CASNPGQGILGDGELFF.

V gene TRBV19 combines with J gene TRBJ2-7; the D is unclear. The V end was cut by 6 bases, the J end by 3 bases, with 12 bases between. This CDR3 contains 13 residues. Germline-derived CDR1 and CDR2 are LNHDA and SQIVND (reference sequence). The CDR3 region has the DNA TGTGCCAGTAGCCGCGGCCGCGGCTACGAGCAGTACTTC. It encodes CASSRGRGYEQYF.

The rearrangement uses TRBV5-1 and TRBJ1-3; a weak D match, TRBD1 (6 bases). The CDR3 loop spans 16 amino acids. Trimming pared 4 bases from V and 0 bases from J, leaving 14 bases between. CDR1 and CDR2 (germline): SGHRS, YFSETQ. CDR3 protein: CASSLGTRPSGNTIYF. The CDR3 DNA reads TGCGCCAGCAGCCTCGGGACAAGGCCCTCTGGAAACACCATATATTTT. Using reference TRBV5-1 and TRBJ1-3 for the parts outside the CDR3, the full variable domain is KAGVTQTPRYLIKTRGQQVTLSCSPISGHRSVSWYQQTPGQGLQFLFEYFSETQRNKGNFPGRFSGRQFSNSRSEMNVSTLELGDSALYLCASSLGTRPSGNTIYFGEGSWLTVV.

The chain uses TRBV11-2 and TRBJ2-1; a possible D gene is TRBD2 (5 bases). Germline CDR1 is SGHAT and CDR2 is FQNNGV. The germline V and J ends were trimmed by 3 bases and 5 bases, with 8 bases remaining between them. The CDR3 contains 13 residues. The CDR3 reads CASSLRRDNEQFF. As DNA, the CDR3 is TGTGCCAGCAGCTTGCGGCGGGACAATGAGCAGTTCTTC.

The chain links TRBV19 to TRBJ2-3, with TRBD2 identical over 9 bases. The CDR3 spans 15 residues. Germline V gene data show CDR1 as LNHDA and CDR2 as SQIVND (reference sequence). Unmatched junction bases numbered 8, after V lost 8 bases and J lost 2 bases. The DNA of the CDR3 is TGTGCCAGTTCTATTAGCGGGGGAACCACAGATACGCAGTATTTT. Its translation: CASSISGGTTDTQYF. The full variable domain, in which reference TRBV19 and TRBJ2-3 provide the parts outside the CDR3, is DGGITQSPKYLFRKEGQNVTLSCEQNLNHDAMYWYRQDPGQGLRLIYYSQIVNDFQKGDIAEGYSVSREKKESFPLTVTSAQKNPTAFYLCASSISGGTTDTQYFGPGTRLTVL.

This chain connects TRBV5-6 to TRBJ1-6, with D maybe TRBD1 (6 bases). The germline V gene has CDR1 SGHDT and CDR2 YYEEEE. This CDR3 is 16 amino acids long. V lost 4 bases and J 7 bases, leaving 18 bases between the germline ends. CDR3 nucleotides: TGTGCCAGCAGCATGGCCTGGGGGGGCGGAAATTCACCCCTCCACTTT. This gives the protein CASSMAWGGGNSPLHF.

This clone was seen a single time. The chain is built from TRBV6-5 and TRBJ1-1; D is unresolved. Trimming left V 2 bases short and J 0 bases short, with 10 bases between. CDR3 length equals 15 residues. The germline V gene encodes CDR1 MNHEY and CDR2 SVGAGI. The CDR3 nucleotides read TGTGCCAGCAGTTACGATGAGGGATTGAACACTGAAGCTTTCTTT. This codes for CASSYDEGLNTEAFF.

V and J are TRBV2 and TRBJ2-3; D is perhaps TRBD1 (6 bases). In germline, CDR1 is SNHLY, CDR2 FYNNEI. Trimming removed 6 bases from V and 1 base from J, with 11 bases in between. The CDR3 spans 14 residues. The CDR3 loop reads CASRRQVRTDTQYF. The CDR3 DNA reads TGTGCCAGCAGAAGACAGGTCCGCACAGATACGCAGTATTTT.

The table lists this clone with a count of one. The gene calls are TRBV7-2 and TRBJ1-4; tentative D call: TRBD1 (5 bases). Germline V lookup: CDR1 SGHTA, CDR2 FQGNSA. The germline V and J ends were trimmed by 5 bases and 7 bases, with 17 bases remaining between them. The CDR3 runs 15 residues. CDR3 loop: CASSPGAGPSEKLFF. Here the CDR3 DNA reads TGTGCCAGCAGCCCTGGGGCGGGGCCTAGTGAAAAACTGTTTTTT.

In its sample, this clone was seen a few times. CDR3 nucleotides: TGCGCCAGCAGCTTACAAGGACAGGGCGTAGGCAATGAGCAGTTCTTC. Translated, it gives CASSLQGQGVGNEQFF. J is TRBJ2-1 and V is TRBV5-1, with 8 bases lining up with TRBD1. From germline, CDR1 is SGHRS and CDR2 YFSETQ. The CDR3 is 16 residues long. Germline trimming cut 2 bases from V and 6 bases from J; bases unmatched to any gene: 10.

V gene TRBV7-2 combines with J gene TRBJ2-5; 7 bases match TRBD1. The DNA end is a closer match to TRBJ2-7, so the J assignment may be wrong. The germline CDR1 and CDR2 sequences are SGHTA and FQGNSA. The CDR3 runs 14 residues. The CDR3: CASSQDRYSYEQYF. The CDR3 DNA follows: TGTGCCAGCAGTCAGGACAGGTACTCCTACGAGCAGTACTTC.

This clone was counted a few times. The chain recombines TRBV5-4 with TRBJ1-4, with D unclear. The CDR3 loop spans 13 amino acids. Germline assignment: CDR1 SGHNT and CDR2 YYREEE (reference sequence). Trimming took off 1 base at V and 5 bases at J, with 6 bases between the two ends. The CDR3: CASSLSGNEKLFF. The CDR3 DNA sequence: TGTGCCAGCAGCTTGTCGGGAAATGAAAAACTGTTTTTT.

The CDR3 loop reads CASSYRGENTEAFF. Here the CDR3 DNA reads TGTGCCAGCAGTTACAGGGGAGAGAACACTGAAGCTTTCTTT. The chain recombines TRBV27 with TRBJ1-1; 7 bases are a match to TRBD1. With V trimmed by 4 bases and J by 1 base, 3 bases remained unmatched. CDR3 length: 14 amino acids. Germline values: CDR1 MNHEY, CDR2 SMNVEV (reference sequence).

The chain joins TRBV5-1 to TRBJ1-3; unclear D gene. Trimming pared 0 bases from V and 3 bases from J, leaving 10 bases between. From germline, CDR1 is SGHRS and CDR2 YFSETQ. The CDR3 extends over 15 amino acids. CDR3 DNA sequence: TGCGCCAGCAGCTTGGGAGGTGCCGGTGGAAACACCATATATTTT. Its translation: CASSLGGAGGNTIYF. The complete variable domain, with remaining parts taken from reference TRBV5-1 and TRBJ1-3, reads KAGVTQTPRYLIKTRGQQVTLSCSPISGHRSVSWYQQTPGQGLQFLFEYFSETQRNKGNFPGRFSGRQFSNSRSEMNVSTLELGDSALYLCASSLGGAGGNTIYFGEGSWLTVV.

The chain has TRBV5-1 and TRBJ1-1; 9 positions match TRBD1. CDR1 is SGHRS, CDR2 YFSETQ, per germline. CDR3 length equals 14 residues. V lost 5 bases, J lost 3 bases, and 5 bases stayed unmatched. The CDR3 DNA follows: TGCGCCAGCAGTCGAACAGGGGGCGACACTGAAGCTTTCTTT. This sequence encodes CASSRTGGDTEAFF. Together with reference TRBV5-1 and TRBJ1-1, the CDR3 gives the full variable domain: KAGVTQTPRYLIKTRGQQVTLSCSPISGHRSVSWYQQTPGQGLQFLFEYFSETQRNKGNFPGRFSGRQFSNSRSEMNVSTLELGDSALYLCASSRTGGDTEAFFGQGTRLTVV.

The CDR3 spells CASSSVGRIHYGYTF. The CDR3, as DNA: TGTGCCAGCAGCTCCGTGGGCAGGATCCACTATGGCTACACCTTC. The V and J genes are TRBV6-5 and TRBJ1-2, with D hard to call. V lost 6 bases, J lost 3 bases, and 17 bases lay in between. The CDR3 is 15 residues long. The germline gives CDR1 MNHEY, CDR2 SVGAGI.

The rearrangement joins TRBV15 to TRBJ1-1; a weak D match, TRBD1 (6 bases). The germline V and J ends were trimmed by 0 bases and 4 bases, with 12 bases remaining between them. Germline V gives CDR1 LNHNV, CDR2 YYDKDF (reference sequence). This CDR3 is 15 amino acids long. The CDR3 DNA follows: TGTGCCACCAGCAGAGATTCTCAGGGGTCCACTGAAGCTTTCTTT. Translated: CATSRDSQGSTEAFF.

The CDR3 reads CASSSGQSSPLHF. The CDR3 DNA is TGTGCCAGCAGCTCCGGACAGTCTTCACCCCTCCACTTT. The chain is built from TRBV7-2 and TRBJ1-6; tentatively, D is TRBD1 (6 bases). Germline CDR1 is SGHTA and CDR2 is FQGNSA. This CDR3 is built from 13 residues. V dropped 4 bases and J dropped 9 bases, with 10 bases sitting between them.

This clone was observed a handful of times. The CDR3, as DNA: TGTGCCAGTAGGCAGGGACAAAAAAATGAAAAACTGTTTTTT. Amino acids: CASRQGQKNEKLFF. The chain combines TRBV19 with TRBJ1-4, with D possibly matching TRBD1 (6 bases). The CDR3 length is 14 residues. Germline CDR1 is LNHDA and CDR2 is SQIVND (reference sequence). Trimming left V 6 bases short and J 5 bases short, with 13 bases between.

The rearrangement links TRBV11-3 to TRBJ1-1, with TRBD1 as a possible D gene (6 bases). This CDR3 has 13 residues. V lost 5 bases, J lost 1 base, and 8 bases lay in between. Germline V gene sequence: CDR1 SGHNT, CDR2 YENEEA. The CDR3 region is CASSLDRNTEAFF. For the CDR3, the DNA is TGTGCCAGCAGCCTGGACAGGAACACTGAAGCTTTCTTT.

The chain links TRBV6-1 to TRBJ2-1, with D uncertain. From germline, CDR1 is MNHNS and CDR2 SASEGT. The CDR3 runs 11 residues. V was shortened by 5 bases and J by 8 bases, with 7 bases between the two germline ends. The CDR3 reads CASSKQYEQFF. The CDR3 nucleotides read TGTGCCAGCAGTAAGCAATATGAGCAGTTCTTC.

The chain carries TRBV29-1 and TRBJ1-4; 10 nucleotides match TRBD1. This CDR3 is built from 13 residues. Germline CDR1 is SQVTM and CDR2 is ANQGSEA. Germline trimming cut 5 bases from V and 8 bases from J; bases unmatched to any gene: 5. The CDR3 DNA reads TGCAGCGTTACGGGACAGGGGAACGAAAAACTGTTTTTT. It yields the protein CSVTGQGNEKLFF.

This CDR3 reads CASSLTQGNQPQHF. The CDR3 DNA reads as TGTGCCAGCAGTTTAACGCAGGGCAATCAGCCCCAGCATTTT. The chain uses TRBV27 and TRBJ1-5; no definite D call. Trimming took off 2 bases at V and 2 bases at J, with 7 bases between the two ends. CDR1 and CDR2 from the germline V gene are MNHEY and SMNVEV (reference sequence). The CDR3 runs to 14 residues.

This clone was observed once. For the CDR3, the DNA is TGTGCCAGCAGCACCGGGACAGGGGTAGTGGGCTACACCTTC. This codes for CASSTGTGVVGYTF. The chain carries TRBV5-6 and TRBJ1-2; TRBD1 agrees at 10 bases. The CDR3 totals 14 residues. With V trimmed by 4 bases and J by 8 bases, 8 bases remained unmatched. Germline CDR1 and CDR2: SGHDT and YYEEEE. The full variable domain, rest sourced from reference TRBV5-6 and TRBJ1-2, is DAGVTQSPTHLIKTRGQQVTLRCSPKSGHDTVSWYQQALGQGPQFIFQYYEEEERQRGNFPDRFSGHQFPNYSSELNVNALLLGDSALYLCASSTGTGVVGYTFGSGTRLTVV.